Presented here are 16 T cell receptor beta chains from one specimen sequenced in a study of neurological immune-mediated disorders. Each CDR3 protein gets one entry after TCRdb re-called the 5' RACE reads with MiXCR. This sample has around 30,000 distinct CDR3 sequences, with around 4% found just once. Input material: CD4+ T cells from blood. The receptors were sampled from a woman between 40 and 55 years old in good health.

Many counts were recorded for this clonotype. The chain uses TRBV14 and TRBJ1-3; D is possibly TRBD1 (5 bases). From germline, CDR1 is SGHDN and CDR2 FVKESK. The V end lost 5 bases, the J end lost 2 bases, and 16 bases lay between the germline ends. The CDR3 has 16 residues. The CDR3: CASSSRTLRPGNTIYF. The CDR3 DNA is TGTGCCAGCAGCTCGAGGACACTCCGGCCTGGAAACACCATATATTTT.

This clonotype was observed at least ten times. The gene calls are TRBV5-5 and TRBJ2-1; D unresolved. V dropped 2 bases and J dropped 4 bases, with 4 bases sitting between them. Germline values: CDR1 SGHKS, CDR2 YYEKEE (reference sequence). The CDR3 loop spans 12 amino acids. The CDR3: CASSFGYNEQFF. CDR3 in DNA: TGTGCCAGCAGCTTTGGTTACAATGAGCAGTTCTTC.

V and J are TRBV7-6 and TRBJ1-4; D remains unclear. CDR1 and CDR2 (germline): SGHVS, FNYEAQ. CDR3 length equals 14 residues. The V and J ends lost 4 bases and 6 bases respectively, with 12 bases between them. CDR3 coding DNA: TGTGCCAGCAGCTCCGGATATCTGGATGAAAAACTGTTTTTT. The encoded protein is CASSSGYLDEKLFF.

This clonotype occurred many times. The V and J genes are TRBV20-1 and TRBJ1-1; D perhaps matches TRBD1 (6 bases). CDR1 and CDR2 from the germline V gene are DFQATT and SNEGSKA (reference sequence). V was shortened by 5 bases and J by 2 bases, with 18 bases between the two germline ends. CDR3 size: 15 residues. CDR3 nucleotides: TGCAGTGCTCTCCCCTCAGGGGAGAAAAACACTGAAGCTTTCTTT. It is translated as CSALPSGEKNTEAFF.

In its sample, this clonotype was seen many times. V and J are TRBV5-1 and TRBJ2-1; 8 bases fit TRBD2. The V gene's germline CDR1 is SGHRS and CDR2 YFSETQ. The CDR3 is 15 residues long. V lost 1 base, J lost 5 bases, and 5 bases stayed unmatched. The CDR3 coding sequence is TGCGCCAGCAGCTTGATCGGGGGGGCCAACAATGAGCAGTTCTTC. It codes for CASSLIGGANNEQFF.

This clonotype has a count of ten or more. J is TRBJ2-7 and V is TRBV7-2; 12 nucleotides align to TRBD1. The CDR3 has 16 amino acids. Unmatched junction bases numbered 12, after V lost 5 bases and J lost 7 bases. From germline, CDR1 is SGHTA and CDR2 FQGNSA. CDR3 region: CASSPGQGAWPIEQYF. The CDR3 coding sequence is TGTGCCAGCAGCCCGGGACAGGGGGCATGGCCTATTGAGCAGTACTTC.

At least ten counts were recorded for this clonotype. This rearrangement joins TRBV7-2 to TRBJ2-7, with 10 bases aligning to TRBD2. J lost 6 bases, V lost 1 base, and 0 bases had no gene match. The CDR3 is 13 amino acids. The germline V gene has CDR1 SGHTA and CDR2 FQGNSA. The CDR3 here is CASSLVAGGEQYF. CDR3 coding DNA: TGTGCCAGCAGCTTAGTAGCGGGAGGCGAGCAGTACTTC.

This clonotype was detected many times. The chain employs TRBV18 and TRBJ2-3; D might be TRBD1 (6 bases). The germline V gene encodes CDR1 KGHSH and CDR2 LQKENI. The germline V and J ends were trimmed by 0 bases and 6 bases, with 7 bases remaining between them. This CDR3 is 13 amino acids long. The CDR3 nucleotides read TGTGCCAGCTCACCACCGGGGGCCGATACGCAGTATTTT. Residues: CASSPPGADTQYF.

This clonotype was counted at least ten times. This rearrangement joins TRBV18 to TRBJ1-4, with a weak D call TRBD1 (5 bases). This CDR3 has 15 amino acids. Germline CDR1 KGHSH, CDR2 LQKENI. V was clipped by 5 bases and J by 5 bases, with 15 bases between them. The CDR3, as DNA: TGTGCCAGCTCAATACAACAGGCTGAAAATGAAAAACTGTTTTTT. Translating it yields CASSIQQAENEKLFF.

This clonotype was picked up many times. The chain employs TRBV5-1 and TRBJ1-1; D call uncertain. V was clipped by 4 bases and J by 4 bases, with 11 bases between them. Germline V gives CDR1 SGHRS, CDR2 YFSETQ. The CDR3 totals 13 residues. CDR3 loop: CASSPSLTTEAFF. For the CDR3, the DNA is TGCGCCAGCAGCCCGAGCCTGACCACTGAAGCTTTCTTT.

This clonotype was observed many times. The CDR3 sequence: CASSGAEDSQETQYF. Here the CDR3 DNA reads TGTGCCAGCAGCGGGGCAGAAGACAGCCAAGAGACCCAGTACTTC. The chain combines TRBV2 with TRBJ2-5; D possibly matches TRBD1 or TRBD2 (5 bases each). This CDR3 comprises 15 residues. From germline, CDR1 is SNHLY and CDR2 FYNNEI. V was pared by 6 bases and J by 1 base, with 15 bases between.

In this sample, this clonotype turned up a few times. The germline gene is not matched at one end of the junction; a read error may be the cause. This chain joins TRBV5-1 and TRBJ2-3; 13 positions match TRBD2. CDR1 and CDR2 (germline): SGHRS, YFSETQ. There are 18 residues in the CDR3. The CDR3 sequence is CVSSSPGTSGASTDTQYF. CDR3 nucleotide sequence: TGCGTCAGCAGTTCGCCTGGGACTAGCGGGGCTAGCACAGATACGCAGTATTTT.

This clonotype occurred many times. This chain joins TRBV5-1 and TRBJ2-5; 7 nucleotides match TRBD2. From germline, CDR1 is SGHRS and CDR2 YFSETQ. With 4 bases clipped from V and 0 bases from J, the junction kept 3 bases outside the gene matches. This CDR3 contains 14 residues. The CDR3 nucleotides are TGCGCCAGCAGCCCCAGCGGGAACCAAGAGACCCAGTACTTC. Its translation: CASSPSGNQETQYF.

This clonotype was observed many times. The chain is built from TRBV6-1 and TRBJ2-7, with TRBD1 matching over 9 bases. V lost 7 bases to trimming and J lost 2 bases; unmatched junction nucleotides: 3. The germline V gene encodes CDR1 MNHNS and CDR2 SASEGT. The CDR3 runs 13 residues. CDR3 in amino acids: CASNRGRAYEQYF. CDR3 DNA sequence: TGTGCCAGCAACAGGGGGCGAGCCTACGAGCAGTACTTC.

By its share, this clonotype is medium-sized. The chain has TRBV10-3 and TRBJ2-5; D uncertain. Germline V CDR1 and CDR2: ENHRY, SYGVKD. Trimming took 0 bases from V and 3 from J, leaving 8 bases between them. This CDR3 is 14 amino acids long. The CDR3 DNA is TGTGCCATCAGTGAGTCAAACAAAAAAGAGACCCAGTACTTC. This translates into CAISESNKKETQYF.

This clonotype was detected many times. The chain couples TRBV28 to TRBJ2-3; D is possibly TRBD1 (5 bases). This CDR3 comprises 13 residues. V gave up 6 bases and J gave up 5 bases, with 12 bases separating them. Germline V gives CDR1 MDHEN, CDR2 SYDVKM. CDR3 sequence: CASSSGQLDTQYF. DNA of the CDR3: TGTGCCAGCAGCTCCGGACAACTAGATACGCAGTATTTT.